These 32 T cell receptor beta chains share one sample of origin, sequenced in a study of blood T cell repertoires in COVID-19. Repertoires were generated with immunoSEQ multiplex PCR, while TCRdb's copy carries only in-frame clones and drops some. There are 270,000 or so clones in the sample; more than 70% occur only once, and roughly 3% lies in the top ten. Material: peripheral blood. These receptors all stem from a young woman with acute or convalescent COVID-19.

The chain joins TRBV12-5 to TRBJ2-3; D is uncertain. The V end lost 3 bases, the J end lost 1 base, and 17 bases lay between the germline ends. Per the germline V gene, CDR1 is LGHNT and CDR2 is FRNRAP. This CDR3 contains 17 residues. The CDR3 nucleotides are TGTGCTAGTGGTTTCCTTCCCGCGGAGACCCGCACAGATACGCAGTATTTT. It codes for CASGFLPAETRTDTQYF. The full variable domain, completed using reference TRBV12-5 and TRBJ2-3, is DARVTQTPRHKVTEMGQEVTMRCQPILGHNTVFWYRQTMMQGLELLAYFRNRAPLDDSGMPKDRFSAEMPDATLATLKIQPSEPRDSAVYFCASGFLPAETRTDTQYFGPGTRLTVL.

This chain joins TRBV12-3 or TRBV12-4 and TRBJ2-4; 7 bases fit TRBD2. The length of the CDR3 is 12 residues. V shed 5 bases and J 5 bases; nucleotides not matched to a gene: 0. CDR3 sequence reads: CASSGGENIQYF. The CDR3 bases are TGTGCCAGCAGTGGGGGGGAAAACATTCAGTACTTC.

V is TRBV5-8 and J is TRBJ1-6; 9 nucleotides align to TRBD1. The CDR3 is made up of 16 amino acids. CDR1 is SGHTS, CDR2 YDEGEE, per germline. V dropped 3 bases and J dropped 3; count of bases not matched to a gene: 4. CDR3 loop: CASSSGTGSYNSPLHF. In DNA form, the CDR3 reads TGTGCCAGCAGCTCTGGGACAGGGAGCTATAATTCACCCCTCCACTTT.

Only one count was recorded for this clone. The chain combines TRBV28 with TRBJ2-1, with D possibly matching TRBD2 (5 bases). CDR3 length: 14 residues. Germline V CDR1 and CDR2: MDHEN, SYDVKM. The V gene lost 3 bases and the J gene lost 0 bases, with 6 bases spanning the gap. The CDR3 sequence: CASSFGSSYNEQFF. The DNA for the CDR3 is TGTGCCAGCAGTTTTGGGAGCTCCTACAATGAGCAGTTCTTC.

With regard to this clone: The same CDR3 arises from other DNA sequences in this sample as well. V gene TRBV11-2 combines with J gene TRBJ2-7; D is perhaps TRBD2 (5 bases). Germline V gives CDR1 SGHAT, CDR2 FQNNGV. Trimming pared 2 bases from V and 3 bases from J, leaving 20 bases between. The CDR3 is 17 amino acids. CDR3 bases: TGTGCCAGCAGCTTAACGGGAACTTACCGACGAGGCTACGAGCAGTACTTC. This codes for CASSLTGTYRRGYEQYF.

The gene calls are TRBV9 and TRBJ2-1; D is unresolved. The V gene's germline CDR1 is SGDLS and CDR2 YYNGEE. Trimming took 0 bases from V and 9 from J, leaving 22 bases between them. The CDR3 loop spans 17 amino acids. In DNA, the CDR3 is TGTGCCAGCAGCGTAGTGCAACGGGTCCAAAAATCGGGTGAGCAGTTCTTC. Amino acid sequence: CASSVVQRVQKSGEQFF.

The chain is built from TRBV4-3 and TRBJ2-2, with D perhaps matching TRBD1 (6 bases). CDR3 length: 17 residues. V gave up 1 base and J gave up 3 bases, with 15 bases separating them. Germline CDR1 is LGHNA and CDR2 is YSLEER. CDR3 in amino acids: CASSQGTARRDTGELFF. The CDR3 region has the DNA TGCGCCAGCAGCCAAGGGACAGCGAGAAGAGACACCGGGGAGCTGTTTTTT.

This chain links TRBV10-2 with TRBJ2-3; D is unclear. V lost 4 bases to trimming and J lost 5 bases, with 4 bases between them. CDR3 length: 11 amino acids. Germline values: CDR1 WSHSY, CDR2 SAAADI. In DNA form, the CDR3 reads TGCGCCAGCAGTGCGGGAGATACGCAGTATTTT. Translation: CASSAGDTQYF.

The CDR3 spells CSVELGIYGYTF. The CDR3 coding sequence is TGCAGCGTTGAACTCGGGATTTATGGCTACACCTTC. The gene calls are TRBV29-1 and TRBJ1-2; D unclear. Trimming left V 2 bases short and J 5 bases short, with 9 bases between. Germline CDR1 and CDR2: SQVTM and ANQGSEA. The CDR3 runs to 12 residues. Supplemented by reference TRBV29-1 and TRBJ1-2, the full variable domain reads SAVISQKPSRDICQRGTSLTIQCQVDSQVTMMFWYRQQPGQSLTLIATANQGSEATYESGFVIDKFPISRPNLTFSTLTVSNMSPEDSSIYLCSVELGIYGYTFGSGTRLTVV.

The chain combines TRBV28 with TRBJ2-4, with TRBD2 matching 11 bases. This CDR3 contains 15 residues. CDR1 is MDHEN and CDR2 is SYDVKM in the germline V gene. V lost 8 bases and J lost 2; bases outside the gene matches: 5. CDR3 coding DNA: TGTGCCAGCGGGACTAGCGGAACTTCCAAAAACATTCAGTACTTC. Its protein is CASGTSGTSKNIQYF.

The V call is TRBV4-2, the J call TRBJ1-2; unclear D gene. The V gene's germline CDR1 is LGHNA and CDR2 YNFKEQ. The CDR3 is 14 residues long. Trimming removed 1 base from V and 4 bases from J, with 10 bases in between. This CDR3 reads CASSQAERGYGYTF. CDR3 DNA sequence: TGTGCCAGCAGCCAAGCCGAACGGGGCTATGGCTACACCTTC.

This clone turned up a few times. The rearrangement uses TRBV3-1 (or the pseudogene TRBV3-2) and TRBJ2-5; weak D call: TRBD1 (6 bases). Germline V gene sequence: CDR1 LGHDT, CDR2 YNNKEL (reference sequence). The CDR3 is made up of 14 amino acids. V lost 0 bases and J 9 bases, leaving 14 bases between the germline ends. CDR3 sequence reads: CASSQESIPGAQYF. CDR3 coding DNA: TGTGCCAGCAGCCAAGAGAGTATCCCAGGGGCCCAGTACTTC.

Only a few counts were recorded for this clone. The chain carries TRBV13 and TRBJ2-7; 7 positions match TRBD2. V lost 8 bases and J lost 1; bases outside the gene matches: 11. In germline, CDR1 is PRHDT, CDR2 FYEKMQ (reference sequence). The CDR3 sequence is 15 residues long. The chain's CDR3 is CASRRQEAGSYEQYF. In nucleotides, the CDR3 is TGTGCCAGCCGCAGACAAGAAGCGGGGTCCTACGAGCAGTACTTC.

This rearrangement joins TRBV9 to TRBJ1-1; tentative D call: TRBD1 (5 bases). This CDR3 contains 12 residues. Trimming removed 4 bases from V and 8 bases from J, with 12 bases in between. CDR1 SGDLS and CDR2 YYNGEE come from the germline V gene. CDR3 amino acids: CASSPLGAEAFF. CDR3 nucleotide sequence: TGTGCCAGCAGCCCCTTAGGGGCAGAAGCTTTCTTT.

CDR3 protein: CASSWTGASNEKLFF. The CDR3 DNA reads TGTGCCAGCAGCTGGACAGGGGCGAGTAATGAAAAACTGTTTTTT. This chain uses TRBV7-6 with TRBJ1-4; 9 bases match TRBD1. Germline CDR1 SGHVS, CDR2 FNYEAQ. V dropped 4 bases and J dropped 4; count of bases not matched to a gene: 4. The CDR3 covers 15 residues.

V is TRBV7-9 and J is TRBJ1-6; the D is unclear. CDR1 and CDR2 from the germline V gene are SEHNR and FQNEAQ (reference sequence). The V end lost 7 bases, the J end lost 5 bases, and 15 bases lay between the germline ends. This CDR3 comprises 15 residues. The CDR3 spells CASTLGPGNNSPLHF. The DNA of the CDR3 is TGTGCCAGCACTCTAGGCCCCGGAAATAATTCACCCCTCCACTTT.

The chain links TRBV19 to TRBJ2-7, with 9 bases lining up with TRBD1. The CDR3 is 14 residues long. The trim removed 5 bases at V and 5 bases at J, leaving 7 bases unmatched. Germline V gene lookup returns CDR1 LNHDA and CDR2 SQIVND (reference sequence). The CDR3 DNA reads TGTGCCAGTAGTCTTCGGACAGGGGCCCACGAGCAGTACTTC. Residues: CASSLRTGAHEQYF.

For this clone: One junction end does not reproduce the germline sequence, and a read error may be involved. The chain recombines TRBV7-7 with TRBJ2-7; 12 nucleotides line up with TRBD2. Germline V CDR1 and CDR2: SSHAT, FNYEAQ (reference sequence). This CDR3 has 15 residues. The CDR3 bases are TGTGCTAGCAGCCTAGGACTAGCGGGGACCTACGAGCAGTACTTC. Amino acid sequence: CASSLGLAGTYEQYF. Supplemented by reference TRBV7-7 and TRBJ2-7, the full variable domain reads GAGVSQSPRYKVTKRGQDVTLRCDPISSHATLYWYQQALGQGPEFLTYFNYEAQPDKSGLPSDRFSAERPEGSISTLTIQRTEQRDSAMYRCASSLGLAGTYEQYFGPGTRLTVT.

With regard to this clone: Other nucleotide sequences from this sample produce the same CDR3. The genes are TRBV18 and TRBJ2-1; perhaps TRBD2 as D (5 bases). Germline assignment: CDR1 KGHSH and CDR2 LQKENI. Between the trimmed V and J ends, which lost 3 bases and 0 bases, there was a span of 9 bases. The CDR3 has 15 amino acids. The CDR3 region is CASSPPGSSYNEQFF. The DNA of the CDR3 is TGTGCCAGCTCACCCCCGGGAAGCTCCTACAATGAGCAGTTCTTC.

V and J are TRBV2 and TRBJ1-5; no definite D call. Germline assignment: CDR1 SNHLY and CDR2 FYNNEI. The CDR3 is 14 residues long. Trimming cost V 7 bases and J 2 bases, with 12 bases left between them. CDR3 coding DNA: TGTGCCAGCAAGTTTTCCGTAGGCAATCAGCCCCAGCATTTT. It translates to CASKFSVGNQPQHF.

This clone was detected many times. The V gene is TRBV6-4, the J gene TRBJ2-2; 13 bases align to TRBD2. With 4 bases clipped from V and 4 bases from J, the junction kept 0 bases outside the gene matches. The CDR3 totals 15 residues. Germline CDR1 MRHNA, CDR2 SNTAGT. The CDR3 reads CASSGTSGSTGELFF. DNA for the CDR3: TGTGCCAGCAGTGGGACTAGCGGGAGCACCGGGGAGCTGTTTTTT.

The chain combines TRBV5-1 with TRBJ2-5; unclear D gene. The CDR3 totals 13 residues. Trimming cost V 1 base and J 2 bases, with 6 bases left between them. Germline loops: CDR1 SGHRS, CDR2 YFSETQ. The CDR3 loop reads CASSLLGQETQYF. The CDR3 coding sequence is TGCGCCAGCAGCTTGCTAGGACAAGAGACCCAGTACTTC. Filled out from reference TRBV5-1 and TRBJ2-5, the complete variable domain reads KAGVTQTPRYLIKTRGQQVTLSCSPISGHRSVSWYQQTPGQGLQFLFEYFSETQRNKGNFPGRFSGRQFSNSRSEMNVSTLELGDSALYLCASSLLGQETQYFGPGTRLLVL.

This chain uses TRBV10-2 with TRBJ1-2; the match to TRBD1 covers 8 bases. CDR1 and CDR2 from the germline V gene are WSHSY and SAAADI. CDR3 length: 17 residues. V lost 3 bases, J lost 3 bases, and 12 bases stayed unmatched. CDR3 protein: CASSDPDTGGKDYGYTF. The CDR3 DNA follows: TGCGCCAGCAGTGACCCCGACACAGGGGGGAAGGACTATGGCTACACCTTC.

The chain uses TRBV7-3 and TRBJ2-1; 11 bases fit TRBD2. J gave up 6 bases and V 5 bases, and 9 bases lay outside the gene matches. CDR1 and CDR2 from the germline V gene are SGHTA and FQGTGA. There are 16 residues in the CDR3. Written as DNA, the CDR3 is TGTGCCAGCAGCACAACTAGCGGGAGAAATTCCAATGAGCAGTTCTTC. This codes for CASSTTSGRNSNEQFF.

The chain combines TRBV5-1 with TRBJ1-2, with D perhaps matching TRBD1 (5 bases). The germline V gene encodes CDR1 SGHRS and CDR2 YFSETQ. V lost 3 bases and J lost 2, with 20 bases in between. This CDR3 region has 17 residues. DNA for the CDR3: TGCGCCAGCAGCTCCCTAACCTGGGTAGGGGCCAACTATGGCTACACCTTC. It encodes CASSSLTWVGANYGYTF.

The chain is built from TRBV30 and TRBJ2-2; the D gene is possibly TRBD1 (5 bases). The V end lost 4 bases, the J end lost 2 bases, and 11 bases lay between the germline ends. In germline, CDR1 is GTSNPN, CDR2 SVGIG (reference sequence). The length of the CDR3 is 14 residues. CDR3 sequence: CAWNTGFNTGELFF. The DNA for the CDR3 is TGTGCCTGGAATACAGGATTTAACACCGGGGAGCTGTTTTTT.

The chain employs TRBV21-1 and TRBJ2-3; TRBD2 reflects the table's D call only, with no check against the DNA. TRBV21-1 is annotated as a pseudogene. CDR3 length: 16 residues. The CDR3 bases are TGTGCCAGCAGCAACCCACCCGGGACTAGCGGAGATACGCAGTATTTT. Translated: CASSNPPGTSGDTQYF.

CDR3 coding DNA: TGTGCCACCAGTGTAGCGGGGGGCACAGATACGCAGTATTTT. This gives the protein CATSVAGGTDTQYF. The chain joins TRBV24-1 to TRBJ2-3; 9 positions agree with TRBD2. The germline V gene has CDR1 KGHDR and CDR2 SFDVKD. J was trimmed by 1 base and V by 5 bases; bases with no gene match: 0. CDR3 length: 14 residues.

The rearrangement joins TRBV7-9 to TRBJ2-1; TRBD1 aligns across 7 bases. Germline V CDR1 and CDR2: SEHNR, FQNEAQ (reference sequence). Unmatched junction bases numbered 6, after V lost 7 bases and J lost 6 bases. This CDR3 is 13 amino acids long. CDR3 coding DNA: TGTGCCAGCACCTCCGGGACAGCCAATGAGCAGTTCTTC. It encodes CASTSGTANEQFF. The whole variable domain, remainder taken from reference TRBV7-9 and TRBJ2-1, is DTGVSQNPRHKITKRGQNVTFRCDPISEHNRLYWYRQTLGQGPEFLTYFQNEAQLEKSRLLSDRFSAERPKGSFSTLEIQRTEQGDSAMYLCASTSGTANEQFFGPGTRLTVL.

This clone came up once. The chain uses TRBV25-1 and TRBJ2-1; 11 nucleotides line up with TRBD2. The germline gives CDR1 MGHDK, CDR2 SYGVNS. The CDR3 extends over 16 amino acids. V was clipped by 2 bases and J by 4 bases; unmatched bases: 4. The CDR3 DNA reads TGTGCCAGCAGTGAAATCCTAGCGGGAGGTTACAATGAGCAGTTCTTC. It yields the protein CASSEILAGGYNEQFF. Using reference TRBV25-1 and TRBJ2-1 for the parts outside the CDR3, the full variable domain is EADIYQTPRYLVIGTGKKITLECSQTMGHDKMYWYQQDPGMELHLIHYSYGVNSTEKGDLSSESTVSRIRTEHFPLTLESARPSHTSQYLCASSEILAGGYNEQFFGPGTRLTVL.

V is TRBV5-1 and J is TRBJ2-7; D not certain. The germline gives CDR1 SGHRS, CDR2 YFSETQ. Deletions cut 0 bases from V and 2 bases from J, with 18 bases between. CDR3 length: 17 residues. Here the CDR3 DNA reads TGCGCCAGCAGCTTGGACCACAGAATCAGGATAACCTACGAGCAGTACTTC. The encoded protein is CASSLDHRIRITYEQYF.

Of note for this clone: One junction end does not reproduce the germline sequence, and a read error may be involved. The chain carries TRBV20-1 and TRBJ1-2; a weak D match, TRBD1 (5 bases). Germline values: CDR1 DFQATT, CDR2 SNEGSKA (reference sequence). There are 10 residues in the CDR3. CDR3 region: CSARTQGLHF. The DNA of the CDR3 is TGCAGTGCTCGAACCCAGGGACTACACTTC.